The next 25 T cell receptor beta chains were all read from a single sample in a study of blood T cell repertoires in COVID-19. TCRdb's copy holds only in-frame clones and misses some; the assay was immunoSEQ multiplex PCR. This table has tens of thousands of clones, around 90% appearing once. Source material: peripheral blood. The source is a man aged 45-65 years with acute or convalescent COVID-19.

The chain has TRBV3-1 (or the pseudogene TRBV3-2) and TRBJ2-1; D gene uncertain. Deletions cut 4 bases from V and 1 base from J, with 14 bases between. Per germline, CDR1 LGHDT and CDR2 YNNKEL (reference sequence). The CDR3 contains 16 residues. CDR3 coding DNA: TGTGCCAGCAGCCGTCTCGACAACCCGTCCTACAATGAGCAGTTCTTC. Translated: CASSRLDNPSYNEQFF.

The chain has TRBV2 and TRBJ2-1, with 8 positions matching TRBD2. The CDR3 totals 11 residues. Looked up from germline, CDR1 is SNHLY and CDR2 is FYNNEI. V was clipped by 7 bases and J by 10 bases; unmatched bases: 3. The CDR3 DNA sequence: TGTGCCAGCACCGGGACTAGAGAGCAGTTCTTC. Amino acids: CASTGTREQFF.

The V gene is TRBV18, the J gene TRBJ2-3, with D unclear. Deletions cut 5 bases from V and 2 bases from J, with 11 bases between. The CDR3 is 14 amino acids. The germline V gene has CDR1 KGHSH and CDR2 LQKENI. CDR3 nucleotide sequence: TGTGCCAGCTCATCGCGCGTAGACACAGATACGCAGTATTTT. As protein: CASSSRVDTDTQYF.

The chain couples TRBV7-3 to TRBJ2-1; 10 positions agree with TRBD2. This CDR3 has 16 amino acids. Trimming cost V 1 base and J 8 bases; bases outside gene matches: 8. In germline, CDR1 is SGHTA, CDR2 FQGTGA. The CDR3, as DNA: TGTGCCAGCAGCTTAAGGCTAGCGGGAGTGAGCGATGAGCAGTTCTTC. Translating it yields CASSLRLAGVSDEQFF.

V gene TRBV12-5 combines with J gene TRBJ2-2; D ambiguous. Germline values: CDR1 LGHNT, CDR2 FRNRAP. The CDR3 is 14 amino acids. V lost 4 bases, J lost 0 bases, and 6 bases lay in between. The CDR3 sequence is CASGSNSNTGELFF. Written as DNA, the CDR3 is TGTGCTAGTGGTTCTAACTCGAACACCGGGGAGCTGTTTTTT. Combining the CDR3 with reference TRBV12-5 and TRBJ2-2 gives the whole variable domain DARVTQTPRHKVTEMGQEVTMRCQPILGHNTVFWYRQTMMQGLELLAYFRNRAPLDDSGMPKDRFSAEMPDATLATLKIQPSEPRDSAVYFCASGSNSNTGELFFGEGSRLTVL.

The chain has TRBV7-9 and TRBJ2-3; D perhaps matches TRBD2 (6 bases). The V end lost 1 base, the J end lost 1 base, and 9 bases lay between the germline ends. The CDR3 covers 15 residues. Germline V gene lookup returns CDR1 SEHNR and CDR2 FQNEAQ (reference sequence). The CDR3 loop reads CASSLELAGTDTQYF. DNA of the CDR3: TGTGCCAGCAGCTTAGAACTAGCTGGCACAGATACGCAGTATTTT. The whole variable domain, filled in from reference TRBV7-9 and TRBJ2-3, reads DTGVSQNPRHKITKRGQNVTFRCDPISEHNRLYWYRQTLGQGPEFLTYFQNEAQLEKSRLLSDRFSAERPKGSFSTLEIQRTEQGDSAMYLCASSLELAGTDTQYFGPGTRLTVL.

V is TRBV28 and J is TRBJ1-4; 9 bases are shared with TRBD1. This CDR3 has 13 amino acids. J lost 8 bases, V lost 8 bases, and 6 bases had no gene match. Germline loops: CDR1 MDHEN, CDR2 SYDVKM. The DNA for the CDR3 is TGTGCCAGCCGGACAGGGGAGTGGGAAAAACTGTTTTTT. As protein: CASRTGEWEKLFF.

The rearrangement uses TRBV5-8 and TRBJ2-4; 11 positions match TRBD1. The V gene end was trimmed by 1 base and the J gene end by 0 bases; junction bases not matched to a gene: 12. In germline, CDR1 is SGHTS, CDR2 YDEGEE. CDR3 length: 20 amino acids. The CDR3 spells CASSLRRTGGFPLAKNIQYF. CDR3 nucleotide sequence: TGTGCCAGCAGCTTGCGCCGGACAGGGGGCTTTCCTTTAGCCAAAAACATTCAGTACTTC. The whole variable domain, filled in from reference TRBV5-8 and TRBJ2-4, reads EAGVTQSPTHLIKTRGQQATLRCSPISGHTSVYWYQQALGLGLQFLLWYDEGEERNRGNFPPRFSGRQFPNYSSELNVNALELEDSALYLCASSLRRTGGFPLAKNIQYFGAGTRLSVL.

This clone was seen once. The chain couples TRBV18 to TRBJ1-6; D may be TRBD1 (5 bases). The CDR3 covers 18 residues. V was cut by 2 bases and J by 7 bases, with 21 bases left in between. Per the germline V gene, CDR1 is KGHSH and CDR2 is LQKENI. In nucleotides, the CDR3 is TGTGCCAGCTCACCAAAAGGGGCCGGCCCCCATGGAAATTCACCCCTCCACTTT. This codes for CASSPKGAGPHGNSPLHF.

The chain joins TRBV7-2 to TRBJ2-7, with TRBD2 identical over 11 bases. The CDR3 contains 13 residues. Germline assignment: CDR1 SGHTA and CDR2 FQGNSA. Trimming cost V 6 bases and J 9 bases; bases outside gene matches: 7. CDR3 protein: CASSSSGTSGQYF. The CDR3 DNA reads TGTGCCAGCAGTTCGTCAGGGACTAGCGGGCAGTACTTC.

The genes are TRBV5-1 and TRBJ1-1; TRBD1 agrees at 10 bases. V dropped 5 bases and J dropped 4; count of bases not matched to a gene: 8. This CDR3 is built from 15 residues. CDR1 and CDR2 from the germline V gene are SGHRS and YFSETQ. The CDR3 reads CASREGTGAGTEAFF. CDR3 coding DNA: TGCGCCAGCAGAGAGGGGACAGGGGCGGGCACTGAAGCTTTCTTT.

V and J are TRBV28 and TRBJ2-7; 14 bases fit TRBD2. J lost 10 bases, V lost 5 bases, and 10 bases had no gene match. CDR3 size: 15 residues. Germline CDR1 is MDHEN and CDR2 is SYDVKM. CDR3 protein: CASSETSGRAGIQYF. In DNA form, the CDR3 reads TGTGCCAGCAGTGAGACTAGCGGGAGGGCCGGAATTCAGTACTTC.

Regarding this clone: A read error may account for a junction end that differs from germline. CDR3 region: CACRTSGRAQEEQYF. The CDR3 bases are TGCGCCTGCAGGACTAGCGGGAGGGCCCAAGAGGAGCAGTACTTC. The chain recombines TRBV5-1 with TRBJ2-7; 15 bases are a match to TRBD2. Germline lookup yields CDR1 SGHRS and CDR2 YFSETQ. The CDR3 runs 15 residues.

The chain recombines TRBV28 with TRBJ1-6; 8 bases match TRBD1. CDR3 length: 17 amino acids. J was trimmed by 0 bases and V by 6 bases; bases with no gene match: 7. CDR1 and CDR2 from the germline V gene are MDHEN and SYDVKM. Here the CDR3 DNA reads TGTGCCAGCAGCGAGGGACAGGCGAGCTCCTATAATTCACCCCTCCACTTT. Protein: CASSEGQASSYNSPLHF.

The gene calls are TRBV9 and TRBJ1-2; 8 positions match TRBD1. V dropped 3 bases and J dropped 8; count of bases not matched to a gene: 3. Per germline, CDR1 SGDLS and CDR2 YYNGEE. There are 12 residues in the CDR3. CDR3 nucleotide sequence: TGTGCCAGCAGCGGGGACAGGCTAGGCTACACCTTC. Protein sequence: CASSGDRLGYTF.

This chain joins TRBV19 and TRBJ1-1, with a tentative D call TRBD1 (5 bases). V lost 3 bases to trimming and J lost 5 bases, with 10 bases between them. The CDR3 loop spans 13 amino acids. In germline, CDR1 is LNHDA, CDR2 SQIVND (reference sequence). In DNA form, the CDR3 reads TGTGCCAGTAGTATCTCTAAGGGGACTGAAGCTTTCTTT. Translating gives CASSISKGTEAFF.

The V call is TRBV28, the J call TRBJ1-2; D remains unclear. The CDR3 has 14 amino acids. Trimming pared 3 bases from V and 5 bases from J, leaving 13 bases between. The germline CDR1 and CDR2 sequences are MDHEN and SYDVKM. The CDR3 DNA sequence: TGTGCCAGCAGTTTGTACTTGGGAGGATATGGCTACACCTTC. Translation gives CASSLYLGGYGYTF.

This rearrangement joins TRBV5-6 to TRBJ2-7; D unclear. In germline, CDR1 is SGHDT, CDR2 YYEEEE. The CDR3 is 14 amino acids. V was cut by 1 base and J by 0 bases, with 8 bases left in between. In DNA form, the CDR3 reads TGTGCCAGCAGCTTGCGTGTAGTCTCCTACGAGCAGTACTTC. Its translation is CASSLRVVSYEQYF.

This chain joins TRBV9 and TRBJ2-5; maybe TRBD2 (6 bases). The V end lost 0 bases, the J end lost 4 bases, and 19 bases lay between the germline ends. The CDR3 extends over 17 amino acids. Germline V gene sequence: CDR1 SGDLS, CDR2 YYNGEE. CDR3 coding DNA: TGTGCCAGCAGCGTAGCGGGGGACTCTTACGCGGCAGAGACCCAGTACTTC. Protein product: CASSVAGDSYAAETQYF.

The chain has TRBV11-2 and TRBJ2-5, with TRBD2 identical over 13 bases. The CDR3 has 17 residues. V lost 4 bases to trimming and J lost 4 bases; unmatched junction nucleotides: 9. Looked up from germline, CDR1 is SGHAT and CDR2 is FQNNGV. The CDR3 here is CASSSHGLAGVRETQYF. CDR3 sequence (DNA): TGTGCCAGCAGCTCCCACGGACTAGCGGGGGTACGAGAGACCCAGTACTTC.

In DNA form, the CDR3 reads TGTGCCAGCAGCTTAACCGGGACAGGGAGGTCCCACGAGCAGTACTTC. Translated, it gives CASSLTGTGRSHEQYF. V and J are TRBV11-2 and TRBJ2-7; the match to TRBD1 covers 9 bases. The CDR3 spans 16 residues. In germline, CDR1 is SGHAT, CDR2 FQNNGV. V trimming: 2 bases; J trimming: 5 bases; junction bases outside the gene matches: 10.

The V call is TRBV6-6, the J call TRBJ1-1; 9 nucleotides line up with TRBD1. V lost 6 bases and J lost 1; bases outside the gene matches: 9. Germline loops: CDR1 MNHNY, CDR2 SVGAGI (reference sequence). The CDR3 is 16 residues long. CDR3 DNA: TGTGCCAGCAGCGCCGGGACAGGGACCCGGAACACTGAAGCTTTCTTT. This gives the protein CASSAGTGTRNTEAFF.

The chain carries TRBV6-2 or TRBV6-3 and TRBJ2-7; possible D gene TRBD1, 5 bases. The CDR3 has 13 amino acids. CDR1 is MNHEY and CDR2 is SVGEGT in the germline V gene. With 5 bases removed from V and 2 bases from J, the gap between germline ends came to 10 bases. This CDR3 is CASSDRAPYEQYV. Written as DNA, the CDR3 is TGTGCCAGCAGTGACAGAGCTCCCTACGAGCAGTACGTC.

The chain joins TRBV28 to TRBJ1-3, with 7 nucleotides matching TRBD1. The V segment lost 3 bases and the J segment 0 bases; nucleotides outside the gene matches: 2. CDR3 length: 15 residues. The germline gives CDR1 MDHEN, CDR2 SYDVKM. CDR3 sequence (DNA): TGTGCCAGCAGTTTGACAGGGCTCTCTGGAAACACCATATATTTT. It encodes CASSLTGLSGNTIYF.

The CDR3 is CASNWGVNNSPLHF. CDR3 DNA: TGTGCCAGCAATTGGGGAGTAAATAATTCACCCCTCCACTTT. The rearrangement joins TRBV2 to TRBJ1-6; D is uncertain. The CDR3 has 14 residues. Trimming took off 7 bases at V and 5 bases at J, with 12 bases between the two ends. Germline CDR1 reads SNHLY; CDR2 reads FYNNEI.